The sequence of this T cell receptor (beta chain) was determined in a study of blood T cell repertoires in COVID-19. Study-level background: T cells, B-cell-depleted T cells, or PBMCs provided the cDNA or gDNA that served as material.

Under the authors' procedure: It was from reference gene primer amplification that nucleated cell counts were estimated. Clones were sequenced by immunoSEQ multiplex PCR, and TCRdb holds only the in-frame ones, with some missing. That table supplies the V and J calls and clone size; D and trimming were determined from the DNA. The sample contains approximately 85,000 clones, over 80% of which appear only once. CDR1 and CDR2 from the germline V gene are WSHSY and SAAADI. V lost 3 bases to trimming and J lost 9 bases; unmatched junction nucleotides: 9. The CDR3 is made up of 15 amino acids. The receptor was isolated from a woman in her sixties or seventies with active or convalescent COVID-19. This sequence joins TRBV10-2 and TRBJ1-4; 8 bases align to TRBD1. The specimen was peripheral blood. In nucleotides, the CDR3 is TGCGCCAGCAGTGAAGGAGGACAGGGAAGGAAAAAACTGTTTTTT. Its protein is CASSEGGQGRKKLFF.